A single sample gave rise to the 28 T cell receptor beta chains below, sequenced in a study of blood T cell repertoires in COVID-19. Generated by immunoSEQ multiplex PCR, the TCRdb table keeps only in-frame clones and is missing some. The sample yields about 220,000 clones, under 90% seen once. Sequencing was done on a sample of peripheral blood. The receptors stem from a woman older than 75 with acute or convalescent COVID-19.

The J gene is TRBJ1-2, the V gene TRBV5-1, with 9 bases fitting TRBD1. Germline V gene lookup returns CDR1 SGHRS and CDR2 YFSETQ. J was trimmed by 6 bases and V by 4 bases; bases with no gene match: 7. The length of the CDR3 is 14 residues. The chain's CDR3 is CASSPGTGYNGYTF. The CDR3 DNA reads TGCGCCAGCAGCCCCGGGACAGGGTATAATGGCTACACCTTC. Together with reference TRBV5-1 and TRBJ1-2, the CDR3 gives the full variable domain: KAGVTQTPRYLIKTRGQQVTLSCSPISGHRSVSWYQQTPGQGLQFLFEYFSETQRNKGNFPGRFSGRQFSNSRSEMNVSTLELGDSALYLCASSPGTGYNGYTFGSGTRLTVV.

V is TRBV4-3 and J is TRBJ1-1; D perhaps matches TRBD1 (6 bases). V was clipped by 0 bases and J by 2 bases, with 13 bases between them. The CDR3 has 16 residues. The germline V gene encodes CDR1 LGHNA and CDR2 YSLEER. The CDR3 DNA reads TGCGCCAGCAGCCAAGATCCTCGGACAGTTAACACTGAAGCTTTCTTT. It encodes CASSQDPRTVNTEAFF.

The V and J genes are TRBV7-2 and TRBJ2-1; 11 bases map to TRBD2. Germline lookup yields CDR1 SGHTA and CDR2 FQGNSA. The length of the CDR3 is 15 residues. V was clipped by 6 bases and J by 3 bases; unmatched bases: 4. CDR3 residues: CASSYSGGGYNEQFF. As DNA, the CDR3 is TGTGCCAGCAGTTATAGCGGGGGGGGCTACAATGAGCAGTTCTTC.

The rearrangement joins TRBV3-1 (or the pseudogene TRBV3-2) to TRBJ1-5; D ambiguous. Germline assignment: CDR1 LGHDT and CDR2 YNNKEL (reference sequence). The CDR3 extends over 13 amino acids. Trimming stripped 0 bases from V and 4 bases from J, with 4 bases between. The CDR3 DNA is TGTGCCAGCAGCCAAGACAAAAATCAGCCCCAGCATTTT. Protein sequence: CASSQDKNQPQHF.

The chain employs TRBV30 and TRBJ2-7; 8 nucleotides line up with TRBD2. CDR1 is GTSNPN and CDR2 is SVGIG in the germline V gene (reference sequence). The V gene end was trimmed by 3 bases and the J gene end by 2 bases; junction bases not matched to a gene: 9. There are 15 residues in the CDR3. The CDR3 here is CAWRRGLASPYEQYF. The CDR3 DNA reads TGTGCCTGGAGGAGAGGACTAGCCTCTCCCTACGAGCAGTACTTC. Full variable domain (missing parts from reference TRBV30 and TRBJ2-7): SQTIHQWPATLVQPVGSPLSLECTVEGTSNPNLYWYRQAAGRGLQLLFYSVGIGQISSEVPQNLSASRPQDRQFILSSKKLLLSDSGFYLCAWRRGLASPYEQYFGPGTRLTVT.

The chain has TRBV2 and TRBJ1-3; D is unclear. The CDR3 is made up of 15 amino acids. CDR1 and CDR2 (germline): SNHLY, FYNNEI. Trimming left V 1 base short and J 5 bases short, with 12 bases between. The CDR3 loop reads CASSEEPVTRNTIYF. The CDR3 DNA follows: TGTGCCAGCAGTGAAGAGCCAGTTACTAGAAACACCATATATTTT.

This clone was seen only a few times. The rearrangement joins TRBV3-1 (or the pseudogene TRBV3-2) to TRBJ1-2; D is perhaps TRBD1 (6 bases). The CDR3 is 14 residues long. Germline assignment: CDR1 LGHDT and CDR2 YNNKEL (reference sequence). V was trimmed by 2 bases and J by 0 bases, leaving 7 bases between them. This CDR3 reads CASSQRTANYGYTF. The CDR3 region has the DNA TGTGCCAGCAGCCAACGGACAGCTAACTATGGCTACACCTTC.

V is TRBV3-1 (or the pseudogene TRBV3-2) and J is TRBJ1-3; D gene uncertain. The V gene's germline CDR1 is LGHDT and CDR2 YNNKEL (reference sequence). The V end lost 5 bases, the J end lost 0 bases, and 8 bases lay between the germline ends. The CDR3 is made up of 14 amino acids. The CDR3 DNA is TGTGCCAGCAGCGGTTCCAGCTCTGGAAACACCATATATTTT. Amino acid sequence: CASSGSSSGNTIYF.

In its sample, this clone ranks as medium-sized. The chain uses TRBV5-1 and TRBJ1-3; D is possibly TRBD1 (5 bases). CDR3 size: 17 residues. Trimming left V 0 bases short and J 0 bases short, with 13 bases between. Germline V gene sequence: CDR1 SGHRS, CDR2 YFSETQ. The CDR3 DNA sequence: TGCGCCAGCAGCTTGGATGCGGGGCAGGGCTCTGGAAACACCATATATTTT. Its translation is CASSLDAGQGSGNTIYF.

V is TRBV12-3 or TRBV12-4 and J is TRBJ1-6, with D possibly TRBD1 on 6 matching bases. Trimming removed 0 bases from V and 14 bases from J, with 11 bases in between. The CDR3 is made up of 13 amino acids. CDR3 DNA: TGTGCCAGCAGTTTAGCAACAGGGTTTGCCCTCCACTTT. This gives the protein CASSLATGFALHF.

The CDR3 DNA follows: TGCGCCAGCAGCCAAGTGGTCCCAAGCGGGGGGGCCTTAGATACGCAGTATTTT. Residues: CASSQVVPSGGALDTQYF. The rearrangement joins TRBV4-1 to TRBJ2-3; 10 bases are shared with TRBD2. This CDR3 has 18 residues. The junction had 12 bases not matched to a gene; V was cut back by 1 base and J by 5 bases. The V gene's germline CDR1 is MGHRA and CDR2 YSYEKL.

The chain links TRBV21-1 to TRBJ2-1; TRBD2, the table's D call, was not compared with the DNA. TRBV21-1 is classified as a pseudogene. This CDR3 has 15 amino acids. As DNA, the CDR3 is TGTGCCAGCAGCAAAACTAGCTGCTCCTACAATGAGCAGTTCTTC. Protein: CASSKTSCSYNEQFF.

This clone was observed once. The chain couples TRBV4-2 to TRBJ2-1; TRBD2 agrees at 10 bases. Germline assignment: CDR1 LGHNA and CDR2 YNFKEQ. This CDR3 region has 16 residues. J gave up 1 base and V 5 bases, and 5 bases lay outside the gene matches. CDR3 in amino acids: CASSSRSGGSYNEQFF. The CDR3 coding sequence is TGTGCCAGCAGCTCCCGTAGCGGGGGGTCCTACAATGAGCAGTTCTTC.

This clone has just one count. The J gene is TRBJ1-1, the V gene TRBV7-2; maybe TRBD1 (6 bases). The CDR3 spans 15 residues. With 4 bases removed from V and 1 base from J, the gap between germline ends came to 13 bases. Germline assignment: CDR1 SGHTA and CDR2 FQGNSA. Here the CDR3 DNA reads TGTGCCAGCAGCTCGATGGGACAAACGAACACTGAAGCTTTCTTT. Translated, it gives CASSSMGQTNTEAFF.

CDR3 residues: CASSPLQDYGYTF. In nucleotides, the CDR3 is TGTGCCAGCTCACCATTACAGGACTATGGCTACACCTTC. V usage is TRBV18 and J usage is TRBJ1-2, with D perhaps TRBD1 (5 bases). With 2 bases removed from V and 3 bases from J, the gap between germline ends came to 7 bases. The CDR3 has 13 amino acids. CDR1 and CDR2 (germline): KGHSH, LQKENI. The full variable domain, rest sourced from reference TRBV18 and TRBJ1-2, is NAGVMQNPRHLVRRRGQEARLRCSPMKGHSHVYWYRQLPEEGLKFMVYLQKENIIDESGMPKERFSAEFPKEGPSILRIQQVVRGDSAAYFCASSPLQDYGYTFGSGTRLTVV.

This clone came up once. V and J are TRBV2 and TRBJ1-5; D is possibly TRBD1 (5 bases). Trimming took 7 bases from V and 5 from J, leaving 12 bases between them. CDR3 length: 13 residues. Germline V gives CDR1 SNHLY, CDR2 FYNNEI. The CDR3 DNA reads as TGTGCCAGCAAAACGGACACTCATCAGCCCCAGCATTTT. This translates into CASKTDTHQPQHF.

The sample holds a few counts of this clone. The rearrangement links TRBV25-1 to TRBJ1-4; D remains unclear. CDR1 MGHDK and CDR2 SYGVNS come from the germline V gene. V lost 1 base, J lost 11 bases, and 8 bases lay in between. The CDR3 has 12 residues. DNA for the CDR3: TGTGCCAGCAGTGAATTGGAGAGGAAACTGTTTTTT. Protein: CASSELERKLFF.

The chain is built from TRBV25-1 and TRBJ2-7; D is possibly TRBD2 (5 bases). Germline CDR1 reads MGHDK; CDR2 reads SYGVNS. V was shortened by 8 bases and J by 2 bases, with 13 bases between the two germline ends. The CDR3 is made up of 13 amino acids. In nucleotides, the CDR3 is TGTGCCAGCTTCTCGGACTCGACCTACGAGCAGTACTTC. Translation: CASFSDSTYEQYF.

V is TRBV7-8 and J is TRBJ2-7, with 9 bases fitting TRBD2. This CDR3 is 14 amino acids long. After removal of 3 bases from V and 7 bases from J, the junction contained 7 bases not matched to a gene. Germline CDR1 SGHVS, CDR2 FQNEAQ. This chain's CDR3 is CASSFVGLATEQYF. The CDR3 coding sequence is TGTGCCAGCAGCTTCGTGGGACTAGCAACGGAGCAGTACTTC.

The chain links TRBV7-3 to TRBJ2-2; D unclear. This CDR3 is built from 14 residues. V was trimmed by 3 bases and J by 1 base, leaving 6 bases between them. In germline, CDR1 is SGHTA, CDR2 FQGTGA. As DNA, the CDR3 is TGTGCCAGCAGCTTGAACAGGAACACCGGGGAGCTGTTTTTT. Translation gives CASSLNRNTGELFF.

The V and J genes are TRBV19 and TRBJ2-3; 10 nucleotides line up with TRBD1. CDR1 is LNHDA, CDR2 SQIVND, per germline (reference sequence). CDR3 length: 15 amino acids. V shed 5 bases, J shed 0 bases, and the junction held 2 bases outside the gene matches. The CDR3 loop reads CASSWTGGSTDTQYF. The CDR3 region has the DNA TGTGCCAGTAGTTGGACAGGGGGAAGCACAGATACGCAGTATTTT.

This sequence joins TRBV19 and TRBJ2-7, with D perhaps TRBD2 (5 bases). CDR3 length: 16 residues. CDR1 and CDR2 (germline): LNHDA, SQIVND (reference sequence). Trimming left V 5 bases short and J 7 bases short, with 24 bases between. CDR3 loop: CASSPTGGSGTWEQYF. The CDR3 DNA reads as TGTGCCAGTAGTCCGACGGGCGGGTCAGGAACATGGGAGCAGTACTTC.

This clone has only a few counts. The chain has TRBV11-2 and TRBJ1-1, with 9 positions matching TRBD1. This CDR3 is 12 amino acids long. V was clipped by 0 bases and J by 10 bases; unmatched bases: 0. Germline V CDR1 and CDR2: SGHAT, FQNNGV. Here the CDR3 DNA reads TGTGCCAGCAGCTTAGAGACAGGGGGAGCTTTCTTT. Amino acid sequence: CASSLETGGAFF.

The gene calls are TRBV29-1 and TRBJ1-1; D is unresolved. The CDR3 is 14 residues long. V was cut by 1 base and J by 6 bases, with 15 bases left in between. CDR1 is SQVTM and CDR2 is ANQGSEA in the germline V gene. In nucleotides, the CDR3 is TGCAGCGTTGAAGCTTTGGGAGGATCTCCTGAAGCTTTCTTT. Its protein is CSVEALGGSPEAFF.

The genes are TRBV11-3 and TRBJ2-1; 8 nucleotides line up with TRBD2. CDR1 is SGHNT, CDR2 YENEEA, per germline. The V gene end was trimmed by 5 bases and the J gene end by 9 bases; junction bases not matched to a gene: 6. This CDR3 region has 13 residues. Here the CDR3 DNA reads TGTGCCAGCAGCCGCGGGGGGCGGGGTGAGCAGTTCTTC. As protein: CASSRGGRGEQFF.

This clone came up a few times. The chain recombines TRBV30 with TRBJ1-3; tentative D call: TRBD1 (6 bases). CDR3 length equals 14 residues. V lost 3 bases, J lost 3 bases, and 12 bases lay in between. Germline V lookup: CDR1 GTSNPN, CDR2 SVGIG (reference sequence). CDR3 nucleotide sequence: TGTGCCTGGAGCCGGACAGAAGTTGGAAACACCATATATTTT. Its translation: CAWSRTEVGNTIYF.

This clone was found a few times. This chain connects TRBV6-1 to TRBJ1-2; 7 positions agree with TRBD1. V lost 0 bases and J lost 2; bases outside the gene matches: 9. Per the germline V gene, CDR1 is MNHNS and CDR2 is SASEGT. The CDR3 loop spans 17 amino acids. The CDR3 coding sequence is TGTGCCAGCAGTGAAGCCTCGACAGGGTGGGGCAACTATGGCTACACCTTC. This sequence encodes CASSEASTGWGNYGYTF.

This sequence joins TRBV6-1 and TRBJ1-4, with a tentative D call TRBD1 (5 bases). The CDR3 length is 16 residues. V gave up 4 bases and J gave up 7 bases, with 19 bases separating them. Germline values: CDR1 MNHNS, CDR2 SASEGT. The CDR3 DNA sequence: TGTGCCAGCAGTGGGTTCCTCCGGAGGGGATTTGAAAAACTGTTTTTT. It yields the protein CASSGFLRRGFEKLFF.